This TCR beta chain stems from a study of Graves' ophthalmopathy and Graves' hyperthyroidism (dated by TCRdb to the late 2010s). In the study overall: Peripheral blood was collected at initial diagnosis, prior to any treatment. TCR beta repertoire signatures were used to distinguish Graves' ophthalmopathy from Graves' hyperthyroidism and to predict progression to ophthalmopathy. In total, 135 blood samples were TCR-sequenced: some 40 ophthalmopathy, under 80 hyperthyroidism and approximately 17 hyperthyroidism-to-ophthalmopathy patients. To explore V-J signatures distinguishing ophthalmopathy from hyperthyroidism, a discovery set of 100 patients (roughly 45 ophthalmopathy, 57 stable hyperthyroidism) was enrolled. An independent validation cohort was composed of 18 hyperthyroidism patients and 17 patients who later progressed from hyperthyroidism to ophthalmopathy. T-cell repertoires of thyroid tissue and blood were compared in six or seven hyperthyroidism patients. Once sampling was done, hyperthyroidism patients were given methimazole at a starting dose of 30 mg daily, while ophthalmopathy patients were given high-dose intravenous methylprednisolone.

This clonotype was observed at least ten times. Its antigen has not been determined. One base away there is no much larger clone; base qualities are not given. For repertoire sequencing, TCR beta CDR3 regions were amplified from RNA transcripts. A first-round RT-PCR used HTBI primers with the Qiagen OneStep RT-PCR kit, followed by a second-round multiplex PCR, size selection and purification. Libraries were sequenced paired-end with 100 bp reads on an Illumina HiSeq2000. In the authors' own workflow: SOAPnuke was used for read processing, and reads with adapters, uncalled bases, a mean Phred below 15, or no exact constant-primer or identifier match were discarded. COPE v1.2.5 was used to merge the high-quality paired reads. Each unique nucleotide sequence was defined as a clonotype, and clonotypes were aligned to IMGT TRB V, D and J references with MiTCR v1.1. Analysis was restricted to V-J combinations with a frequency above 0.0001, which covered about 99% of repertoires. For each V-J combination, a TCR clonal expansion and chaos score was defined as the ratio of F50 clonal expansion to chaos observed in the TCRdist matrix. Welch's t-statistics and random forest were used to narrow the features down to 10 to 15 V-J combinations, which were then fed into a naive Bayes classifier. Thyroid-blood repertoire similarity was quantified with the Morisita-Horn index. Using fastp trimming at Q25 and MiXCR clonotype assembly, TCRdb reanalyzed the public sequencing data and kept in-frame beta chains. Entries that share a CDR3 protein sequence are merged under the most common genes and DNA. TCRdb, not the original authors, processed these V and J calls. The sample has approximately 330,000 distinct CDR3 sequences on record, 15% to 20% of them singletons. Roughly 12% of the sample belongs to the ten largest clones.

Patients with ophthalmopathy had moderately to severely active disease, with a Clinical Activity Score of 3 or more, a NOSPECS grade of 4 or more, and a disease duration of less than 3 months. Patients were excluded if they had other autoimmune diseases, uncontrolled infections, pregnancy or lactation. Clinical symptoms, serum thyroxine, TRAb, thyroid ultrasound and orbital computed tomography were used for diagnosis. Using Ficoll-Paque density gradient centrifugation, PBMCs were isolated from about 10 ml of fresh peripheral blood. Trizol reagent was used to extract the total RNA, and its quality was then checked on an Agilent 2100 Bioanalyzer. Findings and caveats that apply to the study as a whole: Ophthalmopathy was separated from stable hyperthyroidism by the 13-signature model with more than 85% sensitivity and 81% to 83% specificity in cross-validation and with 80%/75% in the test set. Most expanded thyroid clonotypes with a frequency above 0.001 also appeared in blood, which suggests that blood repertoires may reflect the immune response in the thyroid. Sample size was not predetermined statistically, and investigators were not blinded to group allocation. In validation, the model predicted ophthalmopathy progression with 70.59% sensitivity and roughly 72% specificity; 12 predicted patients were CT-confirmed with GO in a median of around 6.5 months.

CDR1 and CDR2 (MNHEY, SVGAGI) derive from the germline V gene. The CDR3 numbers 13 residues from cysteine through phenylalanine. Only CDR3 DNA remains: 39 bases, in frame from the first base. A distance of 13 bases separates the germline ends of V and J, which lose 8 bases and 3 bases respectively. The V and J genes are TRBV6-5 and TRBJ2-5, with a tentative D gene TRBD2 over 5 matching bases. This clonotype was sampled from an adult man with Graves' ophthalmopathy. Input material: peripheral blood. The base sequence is TGTGCCAGCCGGCGGGCAGGAGAAGAGACCCAGTACTTC. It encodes CASRRAGEETQYF.